The 9 T cell receptor beta chains presented below share a single source sample, sequenced in a study of shared clonotypes between healthy human individuals. The assay was immunoSEQ multiplex PCR, and TCRdb's table has in-frame clones only and misses some. The sample shows about 560,000 clones, around 78% of them seen only once. The specimen was PBMCs. Receptor source: a woman between 35 and 50 years old in good health. Some clones in this sample may be carry-over from other donors' samples.

The rearrangement uses TRBV7-7 and TRBJ2-5, with a weak D call TRBD1 (6 bases). The CDR3 is 13 amino acids. The V gene's germline CDR1 is SSHAT and CDR2 FNYEAQ (reference sequence). The CDR3 here is CATATGTQETQYF. CDR3 DNA sequence: TGTGCTACCGCGACAGGAACTCAAGAGACCCAGTACTTC. Full variable domain (missing parts from reference TRBV7-7 and TRBJ2-5): GAGVSQSPRYKVTKRGQDVTLRCDPISSHATLYWYQQALGQGPEFLTYFNYEAQPDKSGLPSDRFSAERPEGSISTLTIQRTEQRDSAMYRCATATGTQETQYFGPGTRLLVL.

J is TRBJ1-1 and V is TRBV6-4; no reliable D call. Between the trimmed V and J ends, which lost 2 bases and 1 base, there was a span of 11 bases. From germline, CDR1 is MRHNA and CDR2 SNTAGT. The CDR3 loop spans 15 amino acids. CDR3 nucleotide sequence: TGTGCCAGCAGTGACACGGGGTCTGGGAACACTGAAGCTTTCTTT. This gives the protein CASSDTGSGNTEAFF.

Points on this clone: Mismatch with germline at one junction end may stem from a read error. The J gene is TRBJ2-5, the V gene TRBV7-7, with D tentatively TRBD2 (5 bases). The germline V gene encodes CDR1 SSHAT and CDR2 FNYEAQ (reference sequence). The CDR3 loop spans 14 amino acids. This chain's CDR3 is CASSLALNGETQYF. The CDR3, as DNA: TGTGCTAGCAGCTTAGCGCTGAATGGAGAGACCCAGTACTTC.

This chain links TRBV4-3 with TRBJ2-1; D is ambiguous. Germline CDR1 LGHNA, CDR2 YSLEER. The CDR3 runs 15 residues. V shed 0 bases and J shed 4 bases, with 10 bases lying between them. The CDR3 DNA is TGCGCCAGCAGCCAAGATGCGGACGGATACAATGAGCAGTTCTTC. Its translation is CASSQDADGYNEQFF.

This clone was seen only once. The chain recombines TRBV18 with TRBJ2-2; the match to TRBD1 covers 7 bases. The CDR3 extends over 15 amino acids. Germline assignment: CDR1 KGHSH and CDR2 LQKENI. V shed 3 bases and J 4 bases; nucleotides not matched to a gene: 5. CDR3 loop: CASSPRQGSTGELFF. The CDR3 DNA reads TGTGCCAGCTCACCTCGACAGGGTAGCACCGGGGAGCTGTTTTTT.

This chain connects TRBV9 to TRBJ1-2, with 9 positions matching TRBD1. Trimming cost V 0 bases and J 4 bases; bases outside gene matches: 4. This CDR3 is built from 15 residues. CDR1 is SGDLS and CDR2 is YYNGEE in the germline V gene. CDR3 sequence: CASSVEDRGIYGYTF. CDR3 sequence (DNA): TGTGCCAGCAGCGTAGAAGACAGGGGGATCTATGGCTACACCTTC.

The chain links TRBV7-8 to TRBJ2-7, with D tentatively TRBD2 (5 bases). Deletions cut 1 base from V and 5 bases from J, with 18 bases between. CDR1 and CDR2 (germline): SGHVS, FQNEAQ. This CDR3 has 16 amino acids. CDR3 sequence: CASSLVAPPASNEQYF. Here the CDR3 DNA reads TGTGCCAGCAGCTTAGTGGCACCTCCAGCTAGCAACGAGCAGTACTTC.

This clone was found once. This chain joins TRBV7-9 and TRBJ2-7, with TRBD2 matching over 9 bases. The CDR3 has 14 residues. From germline, CDR1 is SEHNR and CDR2 FQNEAQ (reference sequence). With 5 bases clipped from V and 5 bases from J, the junction kept 7 bases outside the gene matches. CDR3 region: CASSPDSGSHEQYF. The CDR3 coding sequence is TGTGCCAGCAGCCCGGATAGCGGGAGTCACGAGCAGTACTTC.

Only a few counts were recorded for this clone. One end of the junction fails to match germline, which may point to a read error. J is TRBJ1-1 and V is TRBV7-9; D uncertain. This CDR3 has 13 residues. CDR1 SEHNR and CDR2 FQNEAQ come from the germline V gene (reference sequence). The CDR3 sequence is CASSLASSRSHDF. The CDR3 region has the DNA TGTGCCAGCAGCTTAGCCAGCTCCCGGAGCCATGACTTT. The variable domain in full, with the rest retrieved from reference TRBV7-9 and TRBJ1-1, is DTGVSQNPRHKITKRGQNVTFRCDPISEHNRLYWYRQTLGQGPEFLTYFQNEAQLEKSRLLSDRFSAERPKGSFSTLEIQRTEQGDSAMYLCASSLASSRSHDFGQGTRLTVV.